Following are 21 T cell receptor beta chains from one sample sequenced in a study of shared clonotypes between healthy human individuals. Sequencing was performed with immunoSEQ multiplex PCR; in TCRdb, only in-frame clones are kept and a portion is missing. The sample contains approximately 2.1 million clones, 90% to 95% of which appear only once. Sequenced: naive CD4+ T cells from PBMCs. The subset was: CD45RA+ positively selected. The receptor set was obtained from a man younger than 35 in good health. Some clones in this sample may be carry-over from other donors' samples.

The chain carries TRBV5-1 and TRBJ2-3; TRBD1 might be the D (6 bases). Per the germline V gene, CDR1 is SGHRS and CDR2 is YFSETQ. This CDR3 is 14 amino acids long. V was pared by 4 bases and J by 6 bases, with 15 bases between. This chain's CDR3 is CASSRETGSDTQYF. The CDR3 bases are TGCGCCAGCAGCCGCGAAACAGGGTCGGATACGCAGTATTTT.

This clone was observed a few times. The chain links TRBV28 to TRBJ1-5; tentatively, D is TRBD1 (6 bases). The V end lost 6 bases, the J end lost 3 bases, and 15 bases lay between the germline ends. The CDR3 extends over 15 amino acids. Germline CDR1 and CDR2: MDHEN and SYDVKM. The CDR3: CASRTGGPYNQPQHF. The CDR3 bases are TGTGCCAGCAGGACTGGGGGCCCGTACAATCAGCCCCAGCATTTT. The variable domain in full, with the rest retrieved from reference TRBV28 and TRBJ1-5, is DVKVTQSSRYLVKRTGEKVFLECVQDMDHENMFWYRQDPGLGLRLIYFSYDVKMKEKGDIPEGYSVSREKKERFSLILESASTNQTSMYLCASRTGGPYNQPQHFGDGTRLSIL.

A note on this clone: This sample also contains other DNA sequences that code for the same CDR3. The CDR3 nucleotides are TGTGCCAGCAGTTTGCGGACGCGAGAAAAACTGTTTTTT. It yields the protein CASSLRTREKLFF. The chain uses TRBV28 and TRBJ1-4; no firm D call. Trimming shortened V by 3 bases and J by 8 bases, and 10 bases separated the two germline ends. The CDR3 is 13 residues long. Germline CDR1 is MDHEN and CDR2 is SYDVKM.

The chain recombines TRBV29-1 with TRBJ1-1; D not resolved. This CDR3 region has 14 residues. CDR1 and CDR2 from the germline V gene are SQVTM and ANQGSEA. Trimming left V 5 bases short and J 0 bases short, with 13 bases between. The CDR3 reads CSVPRGAMNTEAFF. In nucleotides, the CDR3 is TGCAGCGTTCCGCGAGGCGCGATGAACACTGAAGCTTTCTTT.

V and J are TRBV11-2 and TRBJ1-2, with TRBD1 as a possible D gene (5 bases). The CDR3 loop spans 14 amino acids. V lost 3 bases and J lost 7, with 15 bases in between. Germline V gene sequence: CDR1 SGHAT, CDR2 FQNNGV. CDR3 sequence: CASSFETAGRGYTF. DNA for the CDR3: TGTGCCAGCAGCTTCGAGACAGCGGGTCGTGGCTACACCTTC.

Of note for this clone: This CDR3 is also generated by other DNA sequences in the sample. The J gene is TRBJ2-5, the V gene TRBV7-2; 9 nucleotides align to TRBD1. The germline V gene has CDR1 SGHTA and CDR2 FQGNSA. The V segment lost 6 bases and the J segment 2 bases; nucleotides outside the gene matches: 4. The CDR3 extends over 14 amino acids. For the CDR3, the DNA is TGTGCCAGCAGTCCGGACAGGGGACAAGAGACCCAGTACTTC. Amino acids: CASSPDRGQETQYF.

CDR3 residues: CASLRGGAVYGYTF. CDR3 sequence (DNA): TGTGCCAGCCTTAGGGGGGGGGCCGTCTATGGCTACACCTTC. V gene TRBV6-1 combines with J gene TRBJ1-2; D might be TRBD1 (6 bases). The V end lost 8 bases, the J end lost 4 bases, and 17 bases lay between the germline ends. Germline loops: CDR1 MNHNS, CDR2 SASEGT. The CDR3 is made up of 14 amino acids.

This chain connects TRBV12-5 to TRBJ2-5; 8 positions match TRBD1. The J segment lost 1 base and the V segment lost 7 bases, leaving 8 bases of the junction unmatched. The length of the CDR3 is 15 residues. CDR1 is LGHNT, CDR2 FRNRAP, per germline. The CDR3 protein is CASARTGFAQETQYF. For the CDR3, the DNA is TGTGCTAGTGCTAGGACAGGGTTCGCCCAAGAGACCCAGTACTTC. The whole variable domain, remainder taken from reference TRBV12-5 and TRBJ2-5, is DARVTQTPRHKVTEMGQEVTMRCQPILGHNTVFWYRQTMMQGLELLAYFRNRAPLDDSGMPKDRFSAEMPDATLATLKIQPSEPRDSAVYFCASARTGFAQETQYFGPGTRLLVL.

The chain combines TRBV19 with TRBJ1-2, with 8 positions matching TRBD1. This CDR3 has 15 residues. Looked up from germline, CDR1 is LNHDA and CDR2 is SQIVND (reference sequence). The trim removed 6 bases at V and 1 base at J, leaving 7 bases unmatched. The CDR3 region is CASSPRDRHNYGYTF. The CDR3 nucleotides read TGTGCCAGTAGCCCCCGGGACAGGCATAACTATGGCTACACCTTC. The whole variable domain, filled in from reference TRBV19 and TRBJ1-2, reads DGGITQSPKYLFRKEGQNVTLSCEQNLNHDAMYWYRQDPGQGLRLIYYSQIVNDFQKGDIAEGYSVSREKKESFPLTVTSAQKNPTAFYLCASSPRDRHNYGYTFGSGTRLTVV.

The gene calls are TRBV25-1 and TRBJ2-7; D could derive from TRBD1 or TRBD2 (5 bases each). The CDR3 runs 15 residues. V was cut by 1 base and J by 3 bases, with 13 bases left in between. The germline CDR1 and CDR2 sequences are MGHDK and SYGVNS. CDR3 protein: CASSESGTANYEQYF. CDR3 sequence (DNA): TGTGCCAGCAGTGAATCCGGGACGGCTAACTACGAGCAGTACTTC.

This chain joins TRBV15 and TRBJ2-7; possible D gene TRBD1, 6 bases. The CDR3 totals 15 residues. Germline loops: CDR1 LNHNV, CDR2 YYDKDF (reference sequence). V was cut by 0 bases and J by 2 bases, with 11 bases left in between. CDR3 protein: CATSREGAVPYEQYF. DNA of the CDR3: TGTGCCACCAGCAGAGAGGGGGCAGTTCCCTACGAGCAGTACTTC.

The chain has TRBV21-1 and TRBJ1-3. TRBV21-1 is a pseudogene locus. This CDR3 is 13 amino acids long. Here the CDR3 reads CATGGAERNTIYF. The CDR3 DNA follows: TGTGCCACCGGGGGGGCAGAAAGAAACACCATATATTTT.

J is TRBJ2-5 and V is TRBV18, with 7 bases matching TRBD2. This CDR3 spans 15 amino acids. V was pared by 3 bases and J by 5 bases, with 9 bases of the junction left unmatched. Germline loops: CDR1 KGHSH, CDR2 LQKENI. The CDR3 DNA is TGTGCCAGCTCACCCAGGACGGCGGGGGTGGAGACCCAGTACTTC. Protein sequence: CASSPRTAGVETQYF.

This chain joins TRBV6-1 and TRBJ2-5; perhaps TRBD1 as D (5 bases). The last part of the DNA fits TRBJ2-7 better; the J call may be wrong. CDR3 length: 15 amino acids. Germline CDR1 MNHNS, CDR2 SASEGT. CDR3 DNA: TGTGCCAGCAGTGCAACCCGGACACTTTCCTACGAGCAGTACTTC. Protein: CASSATRTLSYEQYF.

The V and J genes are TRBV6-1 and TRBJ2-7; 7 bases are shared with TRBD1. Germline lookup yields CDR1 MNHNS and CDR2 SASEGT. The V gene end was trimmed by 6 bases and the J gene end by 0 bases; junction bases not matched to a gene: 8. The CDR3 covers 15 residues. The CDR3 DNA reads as TGTGCCAGCAGGTCTCGGGACAGCCTCTCCTACGAGCAGTACTTC. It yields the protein CASRSRDSLSYEQYF.

CDR3 in amino acids: CASSFGLTSVYEQYF. Here the CDR3 DNA reads TGCGCCAGCAGCTTTGGACTTACTAGCGTCTACGAGCAGTACTTC. V usage is TRBV5-1 and J usage is TRBJ2-7; 7 bases are a match to TRBD2. The CDR3 runs 15 residues. Per the germline V gene, CDR1 is SGHRS and CDR2 is YFSETQ. J gave up 3 bases and V 2 bases, and 8 bases lay outside the gene matches.

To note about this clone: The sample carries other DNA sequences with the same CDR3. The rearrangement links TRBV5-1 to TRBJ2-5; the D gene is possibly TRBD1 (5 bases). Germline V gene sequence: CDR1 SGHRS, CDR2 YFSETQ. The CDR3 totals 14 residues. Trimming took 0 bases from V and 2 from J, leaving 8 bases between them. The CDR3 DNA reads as TGCGCCAGCAGCTTGGGGACAAGACAAGAGACCCAGTACTTC. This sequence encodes CASSLGTRQETQYF.

The CDR3 protein is CASSLVPRGGSLIGELFF. The CDR3 region has the DNA TGTGCCAGCAGCTTGGTCCCTCGGGGCGGGAGTCTGATCGGGGAGCTGTTTTTT. This sequence joins TRBV11-2 and TRBJ2-2, with TRBD2 identical over 7 bases. Germline trimming cut 3 bases from V and 7 bases from J; bases unmatched to any gene: 17. Germline CDR1 and CDR2: SGHAT and FQNNGV. The CDR3 is made up of 18 amino acids.

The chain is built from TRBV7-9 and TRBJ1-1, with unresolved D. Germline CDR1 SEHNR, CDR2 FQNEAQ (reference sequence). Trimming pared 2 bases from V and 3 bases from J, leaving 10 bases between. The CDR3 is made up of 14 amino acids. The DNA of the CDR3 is TGTGCCAGCAGCTTAAACCGCGACTACACTGAAGCTTTCTTT. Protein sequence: CASSLNRDYTEAFF.

CDR3 in amino acids: CASSPLSQGAGNTIYF. CDR3 in DNA: TGTGCCAGCTCACCACTGTCACAGGGGGCTGGAAACACCATATATTTT. The gene calls are TRBV18 and TRBJ1-3; 8 bases are a match to TRBD1. CDR3 length: 16 residues. V lost 1 base to trimming and J lost 2 bases; unmatched junction nucleotides: 4. Per the germline V gene, CDR1 is KGHSH and CDR2 is LQKENI.

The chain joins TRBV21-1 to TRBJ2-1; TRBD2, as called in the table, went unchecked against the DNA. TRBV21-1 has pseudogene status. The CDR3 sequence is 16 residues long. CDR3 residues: CASSNLRAGTDNEQFF. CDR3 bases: TGTGCCAGCAGCAACTTAAGAGCGGGAACGGACAATGAGCAGTTCTTC.